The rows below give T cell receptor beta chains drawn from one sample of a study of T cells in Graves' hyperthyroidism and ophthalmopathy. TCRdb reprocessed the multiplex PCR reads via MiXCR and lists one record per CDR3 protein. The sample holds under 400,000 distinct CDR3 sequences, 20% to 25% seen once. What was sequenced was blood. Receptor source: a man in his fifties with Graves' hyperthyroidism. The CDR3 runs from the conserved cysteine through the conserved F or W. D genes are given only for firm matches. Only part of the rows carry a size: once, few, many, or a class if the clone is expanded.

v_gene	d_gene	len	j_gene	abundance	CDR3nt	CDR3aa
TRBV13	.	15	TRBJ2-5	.	TGTGCCAGCAGCTTAGGCCGGGGGACAGAAGAGACCCAGTACTTC	CASSLGRGTEETQYF
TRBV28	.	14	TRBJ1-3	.	TGTGCCAGCGTCTACAGCAGCTCTGGAAACACCATATATTTT	CASVYSSSGNTIYF
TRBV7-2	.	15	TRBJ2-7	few	TGTGCCAGCAGCTTAAGCGGCCGGGAACCCTACGAGCAGTACTTC	CASSLSGREPYEQYF
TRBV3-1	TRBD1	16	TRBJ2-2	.	TGTGCCAGCAGTAAACGGACAGGGGGCTACACCGGGGAGCTGTTTTTT	CASSKRTGGYTGELFF
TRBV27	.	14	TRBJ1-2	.	TGTGCCAGCAGTTCCCCCTGGGGGCTTGGTGGCTACACCTTC	CASSSPWGLGGYTF
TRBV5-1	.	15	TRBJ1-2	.	TGCGCCAGCAGCTTGGACGCAGGGGCGAACTATGGCTACACCTTC	CASSLDAGANYGYTF
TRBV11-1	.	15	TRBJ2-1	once	TGTGCCAGCAGCTTAGGAGACGGCGGCTTGAGCGAGCAGTTCTTC	CASSLGDGGLSEQFF
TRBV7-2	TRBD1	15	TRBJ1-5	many	TGTGCCAGCAGCTACAGGGGGCAAAGCAATCAGCCCCAGCATTTT	CASSYRGQSNQPQHF
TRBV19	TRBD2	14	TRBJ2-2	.	TGTGCCAGTACCTATCCGGGGGGCACCGGGGAGCTGTTTTTT	CASTYPGGTGELFF
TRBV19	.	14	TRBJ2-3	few	TGTGCCAGTAGTATAGACTCCGGGACAAATACGCAGTATTTT	CASSIDSGTNTQYF
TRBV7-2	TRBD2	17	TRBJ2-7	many	TGTGCCAGCAGCTTAGGACTAGCGGGAGAAATCGGTTACGAGCAGTACTTC	CASSLGLAGEIGYEQYF
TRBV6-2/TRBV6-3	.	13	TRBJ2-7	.	TGTGCCAGCAGGATACCACGGGAAAACGAGCAGTACTTC	CASRIPRENEQYF
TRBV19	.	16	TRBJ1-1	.	TGTGCCAGTAGTACCCGTCGGGGGGGGGGGACCACTGAAGCTTTCTTT	CASSTRRGGGTTEAFF
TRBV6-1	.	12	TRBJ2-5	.	TGTGCCAGCGGTAGCGACCACTGGGTCCAGTACTTC	CASGSDHWVQYF
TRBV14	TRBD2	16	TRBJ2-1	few	TGTGCCAGCAGAAAGACTGGACTAGCGCCCTACAATGAGCAGTTCTTC	CASRKTGLAPYNEQFF
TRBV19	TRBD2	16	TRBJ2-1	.	TGTGCCAGTAGAGCGGGAGTCCTCACCTCCTACAATGAGCAGTTCTTC	CASRAGVLTSYNEQFF
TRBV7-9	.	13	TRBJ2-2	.	TGTGCCAGCAGGGGACTTAACACCGGGGAGCTGTTTTTT	CASRGLNTGELFF
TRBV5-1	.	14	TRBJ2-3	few	TGCGCCAGCAACAGGGACGGGAGCACAGATACGCAGTATTTT	CASNRDGSTDTQYF
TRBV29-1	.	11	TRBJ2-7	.	TGCAGCGTTGCGTCACCCTACGAGCAGTACTTC	CSVASPYEQYF
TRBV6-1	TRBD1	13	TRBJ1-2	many	TGTGCCAGCAGTTCAGACAGGGCCAATGGCTACACCTTC	CASSSDRANGYTF
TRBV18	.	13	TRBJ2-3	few	TGTGCCAGTCGGACGGAGAACACAGATACGCAGTATTTT	CASRTENTDTQYF
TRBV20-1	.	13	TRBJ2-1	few	TGCAGTGCTAGTAGGACTAAGAGGGATGAGCAGTTCTTC	CSASRTKRDEQFF
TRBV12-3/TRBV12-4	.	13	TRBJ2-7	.	TGTGCCAGCAGTTTAGGACAGAACTACGAGCGGTACTTC	CASSLGQNYERYF
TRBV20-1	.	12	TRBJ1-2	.	TGCAGTGCTAGAGGTTGGGACGATGGCTACACCTTC	CSARGWDDGYTF
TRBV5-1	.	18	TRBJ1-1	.	TGCGCCAGCAGCTTCAAGGCTCCGGGAGCTACGATGAACACTGAAGCTTTCTTT	CASSFKAPGATMNTEAFF
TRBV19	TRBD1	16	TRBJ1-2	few	TGTGCCAGTAGTATCTCGGCGACAGGGGGCTTCTATGGCTACACCTTC	CASSISATGGFYGYTF
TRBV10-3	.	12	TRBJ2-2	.	TGTGCCATCCTACTAAGCACCGGGGAGCTGTTTTTT	CAILLSTGELFF
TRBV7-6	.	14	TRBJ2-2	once	TGTGCCAGCAGTAACCTACTCGGGGCCGGGGAGCTGTTTTTT	CASSNLLGAGELFF